A single sample is the source of the 23 T cell receptor beta chains below, sequenced in a study of cytomegalovirus exposure and HLA in healthy donors. The PCR was carried out with 60 Vbeta primers and 13 Jbeta primers. Assay: immunoSEQ multiplex PCR; the TCRdb copy retains only in-frame clones and omits some. Among about 130,000 clones, roughly 78% were seen once, and the ten largest hold around 10%. Sequenced: PBMCs. The receptors here all came from a man aged 25-45 years in good health and CMV-seropositive.

V and J are TRBV6-4 and TRBJ1-6; a possible D gene is TRBD1 (6 bases). The V gene lost 4 bases and the J gene lost 5 bases, with 6 bases spanning the gap. Looked up from germline, CDR1 is MRHNA and CDR2 is SNTAGT. The CDR3 is 13 amino acids. CDR3 DNA: TGTGCCAGCAGTGGGACAGATAATTCACCCCTCCACTTT. Protein sequence: CASSGTDNSPLHF.

The chain is built from TRBV11-2 and TRBJ1-3, with D unclear. Between the trimmed V and J ends, which lost 0 bases and 2 bases, there was a span of 5 bases. Per the germline V gene, CDR1 is SGHAT and CDR2 is FQNNGV. This CDR3 contains 14 residues. CDR3 protein: CASSLDRTGNTIYF. Written as DNA, the CDR3 is TGTGCCAGCAGCTTAGATCGTACTGGAAACACCATATATTTT.

This clone was detected once. The genes are TRBV6-1 and TRBJ2-3; perhaps TRBD2 as D (5 bases). This CDR3 is built from 11 residues. Between the trimmed V and J ends, which lost 8 bases and 4 bases, there was a span of 7 bases. Per germline, CDR1 MNHNS and CDR2 SASEGT. For the CDR3, the DNA is TGTGCCAGCCGGGGAGCAGATACGCAGTATTTT. Protein sequence: CASRGADTQYF.

The chain uses TRBV6-1 and TRBJ2-5; possible D gene TRBD2, 7 bases. The CDR3 spans 14 residues. Trimming took off 1 base at V and 5 bases at J, with 11 bases between the two ends. Germline V gene data show CDR1 as MNHNS and CDR2 as SASEGT. Here the CDR3 reads CASSEGGGPETQYF. The CDR3 nucleotides read TGTGCCAGCAGTGAAGGGGGGGGGCCTGAGACCCAGTACTTC.

The count of this clone is one. This chain links TRBV27 with TRBJ1-2; possible D gene TRBD1, 6 bases. Germline CDR1 reads MNHEY; CDR2 reads SMNVEV (reference sequence). V gave up 3 bases and J gave up 4 bases, with 18 bases separating them. This CDR3 contains 16 residues. This CDR3 is CASSFDSSGAPYGYTF. The CDR3 nucleotides are TGTGCCAGCAGTTTCGACTCGTCAGGGGCCCCCTATGGCTACACCTTC.

The J gene is TRBJ2-7, the V gene TRBV18; 7 bases line up with TRBD2. The germline V gene encodes CDR1 KGHSH and CDR2 LQKENI. This CDR3 has 14 amino acids. V lost 4 bases and J lost 3; bases outside the gene matches: 6. The CDR3: CASSRSGTNYEQYF. The DNA for the CDR3 is TGTGCCAGCTCACGCTCAGGGACTAACTACGAGCAGTACTTC.

This rearrangement joins TRBV4-1 to TRBJ1-3; no definite D call. Germline loops: CDR1 MGHRA, CDR2 YSYEKL. V was clipped by 1 base and J by 4 bases, with 17 bases between them. The CDR3 spans 17 residues. The CDR3 DNA is TGCGCCAGCAGCCAAGGAGGTAGGAAGAGAAGGGGAAACACCATATATTTT. The encoded protein is CASSQGGRKRRGNTIYF.

The count of this clone is one. This chain joins TRBV18 and TRBJ2-5, with a possible D match to TRBD1 (6 bases). V lost 0 bases to trimming and J lost 4 bases, with 9 bases between them. From germline, CDR1 is KGHSH and CDR2 LQKENI. The CDR3 loop spans 14 amino acids. The CDR3, as DNA: TGTGCCAGCTCACCACCATCAGGGGCAGAGACCCAGTACTTC. This encodes CASSPPSGAETQYF.

The V gene is TRBV14, the J gene TRBJ2-3, with D perhaps matching TRBD1 (5 bases). Trimming shortened V by 2 bases and J by 6 bases, and 15 bases separated the two germline ends. Germline assignment: CDR1 SGHDN and CDR2 FVKESK. The CDR3 is made up of 15 amino acids. CDR3 region: CASSQWSGGADTQYF. The CDR3 region has the DNA TGTGCCAGCAGCCAATGGTCAGGTGGGGCGGATACGCAGTATTTT.

This sequence joins TRBV7-6 and TRBJ2-3, with 8 bases fitting TRBD2. Unmatched junction bases numbered 8, after V lost 2 bases and J lost 4 bases. The CDR3 loop spans 16 amino acids. The germline CDR1 and CDR2 sequences are SGHVS and FNYEAQ. DNA of the CDR3: TGTGCCAGCAGCTTAACTCCAGCGGGGGCGTCAGATACGCAGTATTTT. Its translation: CASSLTPAGASDTQYF. Full variable domain (outside the CDR3, taken from reference TRBV7-6 and TRBJ2-3): GAGVSQSPRYKVTKRGQDVALRCDPISGHVSLYWYRQALGQGPEFLTYFNYEAQQDKSGLPNDRFSAERPEGSISTLTIQRTEQRDSAMYRCASSLTPAGASDTQYFGPGTRLTVL.

The V call is TRBV19, the J call TRBJ1-1; 7 nucleotides line up with TRBD1. The ends lost 3 bases at V and 5 bases at J; junction bases unmatched: 6. CDR3 length: 14 residues. Germline CDR1 is LNHDA and CDR2 is SQIVND (reference sequence). The CDR3 DNA sequence: TGTGCCAGTAGTATGCGTAGGGGGCGAACTGAAGCTTTCTTT. This translates into CASSMRRGRTEAFF.

The chain combines TRBV2 with TRBJ2-7; D unclear. V was clipped by 5 bases and J by 3 bases, with 5 bases between them. Per germline, CDR1 SNHLY and CDR2 FYNNEI. CDR3 length equals 11 residues. The DNA for the CDR3 is TGTGCCAGCAGTCCTAACTACGAGCAGTACTTC. It is translated as CASSPNYEQYF. The entire variable domain, with the rest obtained from reference TRBV2 and TRBJ2-7, is as follows: EPEVTQTPSHQVTQMGQEVILRCVPISNHLYFYWYRQILGQKVEFLVSFYNNEISEKSEIFDDQFSVERPDGSNFTLKIRSTKLEDSAMYFCASSPNYEQYFGPGTRLTVT.

The V call is TRBV4-2, the J call TRBJ1-1; the D is unclear. The CDR3 sequence is 18 residues long. Trimming took off 1 base at V and 1 base at J, with 19 bases between the two ends. Germline V CDR1 and CDR2: LGHNA, YNFKEQ. The CDR3 DNA reads TGTGCCAGCAGCCAAGTTGTAGGAACCGAGGGTTCGAACACTGAAGCTTTCTTT. Translated, it gives CASSQVVGTEGSNTEAFF.

This chain links TRBV7-6 with TRBJ2-2; 7 nucleotides line up with TRBD2. Germline loops: CDR1 SGHVS, CDR2 FNYEAQ. The CDR3 consists of 19 residues. The V and J ends lost 5 bases and 3 bases, in that order; junction bases with no gene match: 18. The CDR3 DNA reads as TGTGCCAGCAGCCGCCGTAGTATCCTCGGGGGGAGGGACACCGGGGAGCTGTTTTTT. It yields the protein CASSRRSILGGRDTGELFF.

V usage is TRBV5-1 and J usage is TRBJ2-3, with TRBD2 matching over 7 bases. Germline values: CDR1 SGHRS, CDR2 YFSETQ. This CDR3 has 16 residues. The V segment lost 2 bases and the J segment 2 bases; nucleotides outside the gene matches: 8. The CDR3 region is CASSLWGGGNTDTQYF. In nucleotides, the CDR3 is TGCGCCAGCAGCTTATGGGGGGGTGGAAACACAGATACGCAGTATTTT.

The V and J genes are TRBV2 and TRBJ2-7, with 7 bases lining up with TRBD2. The CDR3 runs 12 residues. Germline values: CDR1 SNHLY, CDR2 FYNNEI. J gave up 7 bases and V 7 bases, and 7 bases lay outside the gene matches. DNA of the CDR3: TGTGCCAGCACTAGGACTAGACTTGAGCAGTACTTC. Translation gives CASTRTRLEQYF.

This clone was counted only a few times. The V and J genes are TRBV5-6 and TRBJ1-1; D gene unclear. V dropped 3 bases and J dropped 7 bases, with 16 bases sitting between them. The CDR3 has 14 residues. Germline V gives CDR1 SGHDT, CDR2 YYEEEE. The CDR3 sequence is CASSSQYQEYEAFF. CDR3 sequence (DNA): TGTGCCAGCAGCTCGCAATACCAGGAATATGAAGCTTTCTTT.

The chain carries TRBV30 and TRBJ1-1; D is ambiguous. Germline assignment: CDR1 GTSNPN and CDR2 SVGIG (reference sequence). Trimming took 4 bases from V and 1 from J, leaving 10 bases between them. The length of the CDR3 is 13 residues. CDR3: CAWTTVRNTEAFF. The CDR3 DNA sequence: TGTGCCTGGACCACGGTCCGGAACACTGAAGCTTTCTTT.

The rearrangement joins TRBV10-1 to TRBJ2-3; TRBD1 agrees at 8 bases. CDR1 is WNHNN, CDR2 SYGVQD, per germline (reference sequence). The CDR3 is 18 amino acids. V gave up 4 bases and J gave up 4 bases; unmatched junction bases: 16. CDR3 DNA sequence: TGCGCCAGCAGTGGAAGCCCCCGGACAGGGTTAATCGCAGATACGCAGTATTTT. Protein product: CASSGSPRTGLIADTQYF.

V gene TRBV7-3 combines with J gene TRBJ2-2; D remains ambiguous. Germline V lookup: CDR1 SGHTA, CDR2 FQGTGA. CDR3 size: 13 residues. V was cut by 3 bases and J by 4 bases, with 6 bases left in between. The CDR3 nucleotides are TGTGCCAGCAGCTTGCGGAGCACCGGGGAGCTGTTTTTT. Protein sequence: CASSLRSTGELFF.

This chain links TRBV28 with TRBJ1-2; TRBD1 is a possible D gene (5 bases). CDR3 length: 15 amino acids. The V gene lost 1 base and the J gene lost 2 bases, with 11 bases spanning the gap. Germline V CDR1 and CDR2: MDHEN, SYDVKM. The CDR3 region is CASSLLGNRNYGYTF. For the CDR3, the DNA is TGTGCCAGCAGTTTATTAGGAAACAGGAACTATGGCTACACCTTC.

This chain links TRBV21-1 with TRBJ2-5; the DNA was not compared with TRBD2, the D call given in the table. TRBV21-1 is a pseudogene. The CDR3 loop spans 17 amino acids. As DNA, the CDR3 is TGTGCCAGCAGCAGGGGCTTCAGGGGACTAGCCGCAGAGACCCAGTACTTC. Protein: CASSRGFRGLAAETQYF.

This clone was counted between two and nine times. The chain couples TRBV7-8 to TRBJ2-7; 14 bases are shared with TRBD2. The CDR3 runs to 16 residues. V lost 10 bases and J lost 7; bases outside the gene matches: 15. The germline V gene encodes CDR1 SGHVS and CDR2 FQNEAQ. CDR3 protein: CATTPFGTSGGKEQYF. The CDR3 DNA reads as TGTGCCACCACCCCGTTCGGGACTAGCGGGGGAAAAGAGCAGTACTTC. The full variable domain, completed using reference TRBV7-8 and TRBJ2-7, is GAGVSQSPRYKVAKRGQDVALRCDPISGHVSLFWYQQALGQGPEFLTYFQNEAQLDKSGLPSDRFFAERPEGSVSTLKIQRTQQEDSAVYLCATTPFGTSGGKEQYFGPGTRLTVT.